Each of the 6 T cell receptor beta chains below was sequenced from the same sample in a study of cytomegalovirus exposure and HLA in healthy donors. Use of 60 Vbeta and 13 Jbeta primers characterized the PCR. Sequencing used immunoSEQ multiplex PCR; TCRdb keeps in-frame clones, though not all of them. The sample includes roughly 100,000 clones, approximately 72% of them seen just once. Material: PBMCs. The receptors here all came from a man aged 25-45 years in good health and CMV-seronegative.

The chain recombines TRBV14 with TRBJ2-3; 7 positions match TRBD1. Germline V gene sequence: CDR1 SGHDN, CDR2 FVKESK. The CDR3 has 16 amino acids. Trimming at V came to 0 bases and at J to 7 bases, leaving 10 bases not matched to a gene. As DNA, the CDR3 is TGTGCCAGCAGCCAAGACTCAAACTGGGACAGTTATACGCAGTATTTT. Translation: CASSQDSNWDSYTQYF.

This sequence joins TRBV7-9 and TRBJ1-4; TRBD1 is a possible D gene (5 bases). This CDR3 is built from 14 residues. V was cut by 4 bases and J by 8 bases, with 14 bases left in between. Per the germline V gene, CDR1 is SEHNR and CDR2 is FQNEAQ (reference sequence). CDR3 coding DNA: TGTGCCAGCAGCTCTCTCCCGGAGGGGGAAAAACTGTTTTTT. This sequence encodes CASSSLPEGEKLFF. The whole variable domain, remainder taken from reference TRBV7-9 and TRBJ1-4, is DTGVSQNPRHKITKRGQNVTFRCDPISEHNRLYWYRQTLGQGPEFLTYFQNEAQLEKSRLLSDRFSAERPKGSFSTLEIQRTEQGDSAMYLCASSSLPEGEKLFFGSGTQLSVL.

This sequence joins TRBV4-1 and TRBJ2-2; D may be TRBD1 (6 bases). The CDR3 loop spans 14 amino acids. Between the trimmed V and J ends, which lost 2 bases and 7 bases, there was a span of 11 bases. Germline V CDR1 and CDR2: MGHRA, YSYEKL. The CDR3 reads CASSQRRGGGELFF. CDR3 DNA: TGCGCCAGCAGCCAAAGGAGAGGGGGCGGGGAGCTGTTTTTT.

In this sample, this clone turned up many times. This chain joins TRBV6-7 and TRBJ2-1; D gene unclear. TRBV6-7 is given ORF status, its function remaining uncertain. Trimming left V 8 bases short and J 7 bases short, with 15 bases between. This CDR3 comprises 13 residues. The CDR3 DNA follows: TGTGCCAGCGCCTTGGGCTCACAGAATGAGCAGTTCTTC. Residues: CASALGSQNEQFF.

This chain links TRBV2 with TRBJ1-6; possibly TRBD1 for D (5 bases). V lost 2 bases to trimming and J lost 4 bases, with 6 bases between them. CDR3 length: 14 residues. Germline loops: CDR1 SNHLY, CDR2 FYNNEI. The CDR3 region is CASSEPGYNSPLHF. For the CDR3, the DNA is TGTGCCAGCAGTGAACCAGGGTATAATTCACCCCTCCACTTT.

The chain has TRBV14 and TRBJ2-7; a weak D match, TRBD2 (7 bases). Per the germline V gene, CDR1 is SGHDN and CDR2 is FVKESK. V lost 4 bases and J lost 6, with 10 bases in between. CDR3 length equals 12 residues. CDR3 bases: TGTGCCAGCAGCCCTGGGGGGGCCGAGCAGTACTTC. Translated: CASSPGGAEQYF. Full variable domain (outside the CDR3, taken from reference TRBV14 and TRBJ2-7): EAGVTQFPSHSVIEKGQTVTLRCDPISGHDNLYWYRRVMGKEIKFLLHFVKESKQDESGMPNNRFLAERTGGTYSTLKVQPAELEDSGVYFCASSPGGAEQYFGPGTRLTVT.